The present entry profiles one T cell receptor (beta chain) with its context. CDR1 and CDR2 (germline): LGHNA, YSLEER. The CDR3 spans 17 residues. J lost 3 bases, V lost 0 bases, and 9 bases had no gene match. The protocol was immunoSEQ multiplex PCR, while the TCRdb copy is restricted to in-frame clones and leaves out a portion. The sample includes about 220,000 clones, around 94% seen only once; the top ten take approximately 1.5%. The data were obtained in a study of control samples from healthy donors and cancer patients. The V and J genes are TRBV4-3 and TRBJ2-3; 7 bases map to TRBD1. The sequenced sample consisted of blood. The receptor was derived from a man aged 50 or older in good health. The chain's CDR3 is CASSQDVSTGWTDTQYF. The CDR3 DNA is TGCGCCAGCAGCCAAGACGTATCGACAGGGTGGACAGATACGCAGTATTTT.